This TCR beta chain was sequenced for a study of identical twins. Whole-study results and caveats: Analyses of zero insertions could be partly confounded by invariant MAIT and iNKT cells.

This clonotype was observed a few times. Its antigen is still unknown. Germline CDR1 reads MDHEN; CDR2 reads SYDVKM. The CDR3 runs 13 residues. V shed 4 bases and J 7 bases; nucleotides not matched to a gene: 5. TCRdb itself ran the 5' RACE reads through MiXCR, one entry per CDR3 protein. The sample has 690,000 or so distinct CDR3 sequences; 8.6% are singletons. The same sample was also studied in work on yellow fever vaccine responses in identical twins.

This chain uses TRBV28 with TRBJ1-2; 8 nucleotides line up with TRBD1. The receptor comes from a woman under 30 in good health. Sequencing used PBMCs. As DNA, the CDR3 is TGTGCCAGCAGTTCCAGGGGGCGCGCTGGCTACACCTTC. It yields the protein CASSSRGRAGYTF.